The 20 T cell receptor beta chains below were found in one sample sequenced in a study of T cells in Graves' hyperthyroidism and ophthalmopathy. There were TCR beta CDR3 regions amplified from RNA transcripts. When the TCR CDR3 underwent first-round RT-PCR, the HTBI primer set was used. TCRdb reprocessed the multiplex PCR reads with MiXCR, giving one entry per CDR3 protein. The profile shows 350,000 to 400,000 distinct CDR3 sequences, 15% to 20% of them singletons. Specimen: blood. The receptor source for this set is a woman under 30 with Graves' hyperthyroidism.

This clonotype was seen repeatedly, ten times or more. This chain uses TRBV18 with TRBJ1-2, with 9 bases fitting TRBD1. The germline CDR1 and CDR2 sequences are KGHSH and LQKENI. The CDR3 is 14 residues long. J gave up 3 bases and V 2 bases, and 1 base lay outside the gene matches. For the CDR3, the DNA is TGTGCCAGCTCACCAAGGACAGGGGACTATGGCTACACCTTC. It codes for CASSPRTGDYGYTF. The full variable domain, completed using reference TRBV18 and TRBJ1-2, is NAGVMQNPRHLVRRRGQEARLRCSPMKGHSHVYWYRQLPEEGLKFMVYLQKENIIDESGMPKERFSAEFPKEGPSILRIQQVVRGDSAAYFCASSPRTGDYGYTFGSGTRLTVV.

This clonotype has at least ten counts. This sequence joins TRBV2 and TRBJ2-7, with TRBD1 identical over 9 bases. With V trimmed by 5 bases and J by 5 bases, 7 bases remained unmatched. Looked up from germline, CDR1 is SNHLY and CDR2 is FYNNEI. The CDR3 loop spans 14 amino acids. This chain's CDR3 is CASSPGQGLDEQYF. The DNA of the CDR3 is TGTGCCAGCAGTCCGGGACAGGGTTTGGACGAGCAGTACTTC.

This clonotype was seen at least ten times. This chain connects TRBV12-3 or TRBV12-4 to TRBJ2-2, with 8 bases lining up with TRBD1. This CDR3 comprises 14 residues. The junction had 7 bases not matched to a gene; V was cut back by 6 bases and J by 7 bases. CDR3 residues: CASSSGQGIGELFF. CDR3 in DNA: TGTGCCAGCAGCTCCGGACAGGGCATCGGGGAGCTGTTTTTT.

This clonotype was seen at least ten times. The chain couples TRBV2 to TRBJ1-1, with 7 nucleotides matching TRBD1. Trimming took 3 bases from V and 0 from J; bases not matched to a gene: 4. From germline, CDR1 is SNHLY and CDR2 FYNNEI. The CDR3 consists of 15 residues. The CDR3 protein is CASSEGQIMNTEAFF. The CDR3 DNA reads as TGTGCCAGCAGTGAGGGACAGATTATGAACACTGAAGCTTTCTTT.

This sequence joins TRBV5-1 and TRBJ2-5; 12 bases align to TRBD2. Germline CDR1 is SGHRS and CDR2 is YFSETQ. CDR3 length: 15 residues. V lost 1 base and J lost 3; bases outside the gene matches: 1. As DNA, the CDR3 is TGCGCCAGCAGCTTGAGACTAGCGGGGGAAGAGACCCAGTACTTC. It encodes CASSLRLAGEETQYF.

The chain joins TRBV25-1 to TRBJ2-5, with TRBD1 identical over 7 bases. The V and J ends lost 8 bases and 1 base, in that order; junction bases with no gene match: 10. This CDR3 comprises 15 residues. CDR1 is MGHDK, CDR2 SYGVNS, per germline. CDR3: CASAYTRDSQETQYF. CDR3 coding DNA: TGTGCCAGCGCATATACCCGGGACAGCCAAGAGACCCAGTACTTC.

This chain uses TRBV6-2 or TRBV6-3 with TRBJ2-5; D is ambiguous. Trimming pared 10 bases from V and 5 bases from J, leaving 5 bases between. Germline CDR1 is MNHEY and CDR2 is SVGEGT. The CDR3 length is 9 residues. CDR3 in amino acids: CANRETQYF. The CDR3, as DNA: TGTGCCAACCGGGAGACCCAGTACTTC.

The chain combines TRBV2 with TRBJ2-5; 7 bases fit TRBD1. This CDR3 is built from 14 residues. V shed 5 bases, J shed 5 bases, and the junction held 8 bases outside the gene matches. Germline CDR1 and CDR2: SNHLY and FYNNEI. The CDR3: CASSPTGMEETQYF. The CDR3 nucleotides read TGTGCCAGCAGTCCGACAGGGATGGAGGAGACCCAGTACTTC.

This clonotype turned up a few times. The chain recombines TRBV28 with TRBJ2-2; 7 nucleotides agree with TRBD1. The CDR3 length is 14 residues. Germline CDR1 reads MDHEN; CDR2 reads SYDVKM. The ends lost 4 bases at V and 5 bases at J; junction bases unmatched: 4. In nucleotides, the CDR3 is TGTGCCAGCAGTTCACGGACAGGTACCGGGGAGCTGTTTTTT. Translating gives CASSSRTGTGELFF.

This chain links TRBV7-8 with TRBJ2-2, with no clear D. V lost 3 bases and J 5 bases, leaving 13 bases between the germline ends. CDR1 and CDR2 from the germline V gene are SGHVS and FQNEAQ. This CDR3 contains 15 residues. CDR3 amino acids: CASSLMQVRTGELFF. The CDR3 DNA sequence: TGTGCCAGCAGCTTGATGCAAGTCCGGACCGGGGAGCTGTTTTTT.

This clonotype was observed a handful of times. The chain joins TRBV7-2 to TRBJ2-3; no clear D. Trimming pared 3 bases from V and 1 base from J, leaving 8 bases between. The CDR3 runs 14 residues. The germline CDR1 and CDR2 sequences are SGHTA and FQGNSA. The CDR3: CASSFGWGTDTQYF. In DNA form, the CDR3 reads TGTGCCAGCAGCTTTGGGTGGGGCACAGATACGCAGTATTTT.

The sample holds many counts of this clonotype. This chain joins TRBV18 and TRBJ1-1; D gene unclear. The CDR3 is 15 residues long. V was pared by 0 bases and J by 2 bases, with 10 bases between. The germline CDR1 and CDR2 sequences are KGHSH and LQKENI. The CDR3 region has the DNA TGTGCCAGCTCACCACCGTCGAAAAGTAACACTGAAGCTTTCTTT. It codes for CASSPPSKSNTEAFF. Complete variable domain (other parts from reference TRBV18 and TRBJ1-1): NAGVMQNPRHLVRRRGQEARLRCSPMKGHSHVYWYRQLPEEGLKFMVYLQKENIIDESGMPKERFSAEFPKEGPSILRIQQVVRGDSAAYFCASSPPSKSNTEAFFGQGTRLTVV.

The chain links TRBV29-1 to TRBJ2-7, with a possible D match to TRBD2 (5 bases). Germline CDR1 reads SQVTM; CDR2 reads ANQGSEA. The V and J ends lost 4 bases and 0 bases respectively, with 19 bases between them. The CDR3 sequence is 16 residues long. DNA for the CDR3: TGCAGCGTTGGAGGGAAGTCGAGTCTCGGCTCCTACGAGCAGTACTTC. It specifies CSVGGKSSLGSYEQYF.

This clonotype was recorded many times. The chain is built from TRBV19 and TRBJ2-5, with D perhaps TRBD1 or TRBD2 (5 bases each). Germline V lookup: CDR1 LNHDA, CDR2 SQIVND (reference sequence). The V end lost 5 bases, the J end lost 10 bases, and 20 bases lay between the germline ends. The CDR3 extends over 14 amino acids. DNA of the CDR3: TGTGCCAGTAGTCTCCCGGGACGGAATAGGTACCAGTACTTC. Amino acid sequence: CASSLPGRNRYQYF. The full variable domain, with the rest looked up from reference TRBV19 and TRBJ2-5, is DGGITQSPKYLFRKEGQNVTLSCEQNLNHDAMYWYRQDPGQGLRLIYYSQIVNDFQKGDIAEGYSVSREKKESFPLTVTSAQKNPTAFYLCASSLPGRNRYQYFGPGTRLLVL.

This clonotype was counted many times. CDR3 nucleotides: TGCGCCAGCAGCTTTCCCACTAGCGGCGGCACCGGGGAGCTGTTTTTT. It specifies CASSFPTSGGTGELFF. The chain recombines TRBV5-1 with TRBJ2-2, with 8 positions matching TRBD2. Germline assignment: CDR1 SGHRS and CDR2 YFSETQ. This CDR3 spans 16 amino acids. Germline trimming cut 2 bases from V and 4 bases from J; bases unmatched to any gene: 7.

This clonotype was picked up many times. The CDR3 bases are TGCGCCAGCAGCTGGTCGACTAGCGGGGCAGACGAGCAGTACTTC. This encodes CASSWSTSGADEQYF. V and J are TRBV5-1 and TRBJ2-7; 11 nucleotides align to TRBD2. Per germline, CDR1 SGHRS and CDR2 YFSETQ. This CDR3 is 15 amino acids long. With V trimmed by 3 bases and J by 5 bases, 7 bases remained unmatched.

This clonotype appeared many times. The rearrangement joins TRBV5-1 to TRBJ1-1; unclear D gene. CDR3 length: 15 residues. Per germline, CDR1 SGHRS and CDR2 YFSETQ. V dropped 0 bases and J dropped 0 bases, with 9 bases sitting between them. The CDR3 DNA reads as TGCGCCAGCAGCTTGGCCCCGGGCTTGAACACTGAAGCTTTCTTT. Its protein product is CASSLAPGLNTEAFF.

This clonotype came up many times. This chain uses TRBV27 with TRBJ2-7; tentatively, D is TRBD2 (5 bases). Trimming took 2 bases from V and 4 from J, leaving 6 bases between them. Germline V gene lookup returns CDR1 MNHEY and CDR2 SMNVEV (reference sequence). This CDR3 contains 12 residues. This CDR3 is CASSLPGYEQYF. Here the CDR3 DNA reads TGTGCCAGCAGTTTACCGGGATACGAGCAGTACTTC.

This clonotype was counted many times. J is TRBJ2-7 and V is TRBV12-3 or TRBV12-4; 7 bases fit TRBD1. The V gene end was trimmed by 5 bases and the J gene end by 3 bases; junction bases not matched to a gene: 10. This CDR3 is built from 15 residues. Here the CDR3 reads CASSPPARDSYEQYF. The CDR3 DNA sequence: TGTGCCAGCAGTCCACCCGCCCGGGACAGCTACGAGCAGTACTTC.

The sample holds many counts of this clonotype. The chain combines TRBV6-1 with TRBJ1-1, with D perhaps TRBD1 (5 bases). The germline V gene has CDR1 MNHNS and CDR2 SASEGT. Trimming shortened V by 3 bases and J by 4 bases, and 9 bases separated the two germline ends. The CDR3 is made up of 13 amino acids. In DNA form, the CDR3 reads TGTGCCAGCAGTGACTTGGGGGGCACTGAAGCTTTCTTT. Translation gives CASSDLGGTEAFF.